The next 26 T cell receptor beta chains were all read from a single sample in a study of T-cell reconstitution after alpha-beta-depleted transplantation in children. TCRbeta library preparation incorporated unique molecular identifiers. From the PCR reads, TCRdb called clonotypes with MiXCR, one entry per CDR3 protein. The sample lists almost 250,000 distinct CDR3 sequences; about 23% were seen once. Specimen: PBMCs, collected before TCRalphabeta/CD19-depleted stem cell transplant. The origin of the receptors is a girl aged 2-10 years with Fanconi anemia, due to receive a stem cell transplant.

The chain joins TRBV5-5 to TRBJ2-7; no reliable D call. The V end lost 0 bases, the J end lost 3 bases, and 22 bases lay between the germline ends. Germline CDR1 and CDR2: SGHKS and YYEKEE (reference sequence). The CDR3 totals 18 residues. CDR3 protein: CASSLVNTVSSRRYEQYF. Here the CDR3 DNA reads TGTGCCAGCAGCTTGGTGAACACCGTTTCTTCGCGCCGCTACGAGCAGTACTTC. Variable domain in full (rest from reference TRBV5-5 and TRBJ2-7): DAGVTQSPTHLIKTRGQQVTLRCSPISGHKSVSWYQQVLGQGPQFIFQYYEKEERGRGNFPDRFSARQFPNYSSELNVNALLLGDSALYLCASSLVNTVSSRRYEQYFGPGTRLTVT.

This chain connects TRBV7-9 to TRBJ1-1; unclear D gene. CDR3 length equals 13 residues. Looked up from germline, CDR1 is SEHNR and CDR2 is FQNEAQ (reference sequence). V lost 2 bases, J lost 6 bases, and 10 bases lay in between. CDR3 bases: TGTGCCAGCAGCTTAATTGCAGGATCTGAAGCTTTCTTT. Its protein product is CASSLIAGSEAFF.

Many counts were recorded for this clonotype. The chain recombines TRBV20-1 with TRBJ1-2; D perhaps matches TRBD1 (6 bases). V shed 0 bases and J shed 1 base, with 15 bases lying between them. Germline CDR1 reads DFQATT; CDR2 reads SNEGSKA (reference sequence). The CDR3 has 16 residues. CDR3 amino acids: CSARDPTGRHNYGYTF. The CDR3 DNA reads as TGCAGTGCTAGAGACCCGACAGGACGACATAACTATGGCTACACCTTC.

This clonotype turned up a few times. The J gene is TRBJ2-5, the V gene TRBV29-1; 9 bases map to TRBD2. Germline V lookup: CDR1 SQVTM, CDR2 ANQGSEA. V gave up 4 bases and J gave up 1 base; unmatched junction bases: 10. This CDR3 spans 16 amino acids. The CDR3: CSVASGRRKPQETQYF. DNA of the CDR3: TGCAGCGTTGCCAGCGGGAGGCGTAAACCCCAAGAGACCCAGTACTTC.

J is TRBJ2-7 and V is TRBV20-1; 7 nucleotides agree with TRBD2. The CDR3 sequence is 14 residues long. Germline lookup yields CDR1 DFQATT and CDR2 SNEGSKA (reference sequence). V lost 5 bases, J lost 3 bases, and 10 bases stayed unmatched. The CDR3 protein is CSAPTGTIYYEQYF. The CDR3 region has the DNA TGCAGTGCTCCTACCGGGACTATCTACTACGAGCAGTACTTC.

The rearrangement uses TRBV19 and TRBJ1-1, with a possible D match to TRBD1 (5 bases). V lost 7 bases to trimming and J lost 6 bases, with 15 bases between them. Germline CDR1 reads LNHDA; CDR2 reads SQIVND (reference sequence). This CDR3 has 13 amino acids. CDR3 protein: CASTVPMTAEAFF. The CDR3 DNA is TGTGCCAGTACCGTCCCCATGACAGCTGAAGCTTTCTTT.

This clonotype was found many times. The rearrangement joins TRBV5-1 to TRBJ2-1, with D possibly being TRBD2 (5 bases). This CDR3 has 16 residues. Per germline, CDR1 SGHRS and CDR2 YFSETQ. V was shortened by 0 bases and J by 2 bases, with 12 bases between the two germline ends. CDR3 nucleotides: TGCGCCAGCAGCTTGGTCGGTAGCGTTACCTACAATGAGCAGTTCTTC. Translated, it gives CASSLVGSVTYNEQFF.

This clonotype was observed many times. The chain joins TRBV27 to TRBJ2-1; TRBD2 matches 9 bases. With V trimmed by 5 bases and J by 6 bases, 8 bases remained unmatched. Germline CDR1 and CDR2: MNHEY and SMNVEV (reference sequence). There are 15 residues in the CDR3. The CDR3 DNA reads as TGTGCCAGCAGTCCTGGGGTAGCGGGAGCCAATGAGCAGTTCTTC. Protein: CASSPGVAGANEQFF.

This clonotype was seen a handful of times. The V gene is TRBV29-1, the J gene TRBJ2-3, with 10 bases that match TRBD1. Germline CDR1 SQVTM, CDR2 ANQGSEA. With V trimmed by 1 base and J by 4 bases, 5 bases remained unmatched. The CDR3 contains 15 residues. This CDR3 reads CSVEVDRGHSDTQYF. The CDR3 DNA reads as TGCAGCGTTGAAGTCGACAGGGGGCATTCAGATACGCAGTATTTT.

The chain has TRBV6-1 and TRBJ2-5; 10 positions match TRBD2. The germline V gene has CDR1 MNHNS and CDR2 SASEGT. The V segment lost 3 bases and the J segment 5 bases; nucleotides outside the gene matches: 12. The CDR3 contains 17 residues. CDR3 bases: TGTGCCAGCAGTGATTCGATTAGCGGGGGGCCGGGGGAGACCCAGTACTTC. Its protein is CASSDSISGGPGETQYF.

V gene TRBV5-1 combines with J gene TRBJ2-1; the D gene is possibly TRBD2 (6 bases). Germline V CDR1 and CDR2: SGHRS, YFSETQ. This CDR3 is 14 amino acids long. V was clipped by 5 bases and J by 3 bases, with 12 bases between them. The CDR3 DNA reads TGCGCCAGCAGTCGGGAGAAAGGCTACAATGAGCAGTTCTTC. Residues: CASSREKGYNEQFF.

This clonotype appeared many times. The V call is TRBV29-1, the J call TRBJ2-7; D perhaps matches TRBD2 (9 bases). From germline, CDR1 is SQVTM and CDR2 ANQGSEA. V lost 5 bases to trimming and J lost 3 bases, with 17 bases between them. CDR3 size: 14 residues. The CDR3 here is CSVQGASGNYEQYF. The CDR3 nucleotides read TGCAGCGTTCAGGGGGCTAGCGGGAACTACGAGCAGTACTTC.

Regarding this clonotype: A read error may account for a junction end that differs from germline. The chain couples TRBV19 to TRBJ2-6; 8 bases are a match to TRBD1. There are 13 residues in the CDR3. Germline values: CDR1 LNHDA, CDR2 SQIVND (reference sequence). The CDR3 coding sequence is TGTGCCAGTAACAATCAGGGGGCGAACGTCCTGACTTTC. This encodes CASNNQGANVLTF.

This clonotype was found a few times. For the CDR3, the DNA is TGCGCCAGCAGCCCGCAGGGTGAGGGAGGGAATCAGCCCCAGCATTTT. Its protein is CASSPQGEGGNQPQHF. The J gene is TRBJ1-5, the V gene TRBV4-1, with D perhaps matching TRBD1 (5 bases). The germline CDR1 and CDR2 sequences are MGHRA and YSYEKL. V shed 4 bases and J shed 4 bases, with 17 bases lying between them. The CDR3 has 16 amino acids.

This clonotype occurred many times. This chain joins TRBV6-1 and TRBJ2-1; D is perhaps TRBD1 (5 bases). Germline lookup yields CDR1 MNHNS and CDR2 SASEGT. This CDR3 contains 13 residues. The ends were cut back, 3 bases at V and 7 bases at J, with 10 bases in the middle. The CDR3 sequence: CASSDWGLNEQFF. CDR3 DNA: TGTGCCAGCAGTGACTGGGGCCTTAATGAGCAGTTCTTC.

A note on this clonotype: This may stem from a read error, because a much larger clone lies one nucleotide away. The conserved closing phenylalanine or tryptophan is absent in this CDR3, likely reflecting a read error. The rearrangement links TRBV6-1 to TRBJ1-3, with D hard to call. The V end lost 5 bases, the J end lost 4 bases, and 12 bases lay between the germline ends. CDR1 MNHNS and CDR2 SASEGT come from the germline V gene. The CDR3 totals 14 residues. This CDR3 is CASSRFPQGNTIYY. The CDR3 DNA follows: TGTGCCAGCAGTCGCTTTCCCCAAGGAAACACCATATATTAT.

This clonotype was seen at least ten times. J is TRBJ2-1 and V is TRBV25-1; 7 bases map to TRBD1. The V gene end was trimmed by 3 bases and the J gene end by 5 bases; junction bases not matched to a gene: 4. Germline V gene lookup returns CDR1 MGHDK and CDR2 SYGVNS. This CDR3 has 14 amino acids. CDR3 loop: CASSDRGKNNEQFF. Written as DNA, the CDR3 is TGTGCCAGCAGTGACAGGGGGAAAAACAATGAGCAGTTCTTC.

This clonotype was counted at least ten times. The chain recombines TRBV12-3 or TRBV12-4 with TRBJ2-2, with unresolved D. The CDR3 extends over 15 amino acids. With 2 bases removed from V and 1 base from J, the gap between germline ends came to 8 bases. CDR3 nucleotide sequence: TGTGCCAGCAGTTTACGGAAGTGGAACACCGGGGAGCTGTTTTTT. Translation: CASSLRKWNTGELFF.

There are many counts of this clonotype. The J gene is TRBJ2-1, the V gene TRBV29-1; D is ambiguous. The germline gives CDR1 SQVTM, CDR2 ANQGSEA. Trimming removed 1 base from V and 10 bases from J, with 11 bases in between. CDR3 length: 12 amino acids. The DNA for the CDR3 is TGCAGCGTTGAAGGTTTTGTGAAAGAGCAGTTCTTC. This sequence encodes CSVEGFVKEQFF.

The chain joins TRBV14 to TRBJ2-3; D ambiguous. This CDR3 region has 16 residues. The V gene's germline CDR1 is SGHDN and CDR2 FVKESK. V lost 0 bases to trimming and J lost 2 bases, with 12 bases between them. The CDR3: CASSQEKGLFTDTQYF. The CDR3 DNA is TGTGCCAGCAGCCAAGAGAAGGGCCTGTTCACAGATACGCAGTATTTT.

This clonotype showed up many times. This chain links TRBV7-2 with TRBJ2-3, with TRBD2 matching 13 bases. Trimming cost V 5 bases and J 1 base; bases outside gene matches: 9. Germline V lookup: CDR1 SGHTA, CDR2 FQGNSA. The CDR3 totals 18 residues. The CDR3 sequence: CASSPRTSGSQGTDTQYF. The CDR3 nucleotides are TGTGCCAGCAGCCCCCGGACTAGCGGGAGTCAGGGCACAGATACGCAGTATTTT.

The chain links TRBV7-6 to TRBJ2-5, with D maybe TRBD1 (6 bases). Trimming stripped 5 bases from V and 5 bases from J, with 12 bases between. Germline V CDR1 and CDR2: SGHVS, FNYEAQ. The CDR3 length is 13 residues. The CDR3 bases are TGTGCCAGCAGCCGGGACACTAGGGAGACCCAGTACTTC. It yields the protein CASSRDTRETQYF.

This clonotype has ten or more counts. The chain joins TRBV20-1 to TRBJ2-7; 13 bases map to TRBD2. Trimming at V came to 6 bases and at J to 0 bases, leaving 11 bases not matched to a gene. The CDR3 has 17 amino acids. CDR1 is DFQATT, CDR2 SNEGSKA, per germline (reference sequence). The CDR3 DNA reads as TGCAGTGCCGCTCGGACTAGCGGGAGTCTGGGCTCCTACGAGCAGTACTTC. Translating gives CSAARTSGSLGSYEQYF.

The chain is built from TRBV29-1 and TRBJ1-3; D is possibly TRBD1 (5 bases). CDR1 is SQVTM and CDR2 is ANQGSEA in the germline V gene. V lost 0 bases and J 0 bases, leaving 12 bases between the germline ends. The CDR3 length is 16 residues. The CDR3, as DNA: TGCAGCGTTGAAGATCCGGGACTCAGCTCTGGAAACACCATATATTTT. Amino acid sequence: CSVEDPGLSSGNTIYF.

This chain connects TRBV27 to TRBJ2-7; TRBD1 aligns across 12 bases. Per germline, CDR1 MNHEY and CDR2 SMNVEV (reference sequence). Germline trimming cut 5 bases from V and 0 bases from J; bases unmatched to any gene: 5. The CDR3 spans 16 residues. The CDR3 protein is CASSLGTGGLSYEQYF. CDR3 nucleotides: TGTGCCAGCAGTCTAGGGACAGGGGGCCTCTCCTACGAGCAGTACTTC.

In its sample, this clonotype was seen a few times. V and J are TRBV7-2 and TRBJ2-7; 9 nucleotides line up with TRBD2. Germline assignment: CDR1 SGHTA and CDR2 FQGNSA. V shed 2 bases and J 1 base; nucleotides not matched to a gene: 6. There are 16 residues in the CDR3. DNA for the CDR3: TGTGCCAGCAGCTTAACTAGCGGGCGAGCTTCCTACGAGCAGTACTTC. This codes for CASSLTSGRASYEQYF.